The 14 T cell receptor beta chains reported below all come from one sample, sequenced in a study of cytomegalovirus exposure and HLA in healthy donors (dated by TCRdb to about 2017). Library preparation employed the immunoSEQ multiplex PCR assay. For the multiplex PCR, a mixture combining 60 forward primers for TCR Vbeta segments and 13 reverse primers for TCR Jbeta segments was used. TCRdb obtained this table from immuneACCESS and retained in-frame rearrangements with V and J assigned. These tables miss some clones; where compared with another copy, unresolved V genes account for less than half of the shortfall, and the remainder is unexplained. The sample table contains approximately 150,000 clones; only one count was recorded for roughly 80% of them. The leading ten clones occupy roughly 1.2% of the sample. Sequencing was performed on PBMCs. The receptors stem from a woman aged 50 to 65 in good health and CMV-seronegative.

This chain links TRBV7-3 with TRBJ2-5, with 8 bases fitting TRBD2. This CDR3 comprises 15 residues. CDR1 is SGHTA, CDR2 FQGTGA, per germline. J was trimmed by 1 base and V by 2 bases; bases with no gene match: 3. CDR3 loop: CASSLGGRLQETQYF. CDR3 nucleotide sequence: TGTGCCAGCAGCTTAGGCGGGAGGCTCCAAGAGACCCAGTACTTC.

The chain combines TRBV19 with TRBJ1-1; a weak D match, TRBD1 (6 bases). The CDR3 totals 15 residues. With 9 bases removed from V and 1 base from J, the gap between germline ends came to 18 bases. Germline-derived CDR1 and CDR2 are LNHDA and SQIVND (reference sequence). CDR3 residues: CASHRWGGQNTEAFF. In nucleotides, the CDR3 is TGTGCCAGCCACCGGTGGGGGGGCCAGAACACTGAAGCTTTCTTT.

This clone came up once. V usage is TRBV5-8 and J usage is TRBJ2-7, with D perhaps matching TRBD1 (6 bases). CDR3 length: 12 residues. V was trimmed by 4 bases and J by 8 bases, leaving 13 bases between them. CDR1 is SGHTS and CDR2 is YDEGEE in the germline V gene. CDR3 region: CASSGNRDKQYF. The CDR3, as DNA: TGTGCCAGCAGCGGTAATCGGGACAAGCAGTACTTC.

The genes are TRBV7-9 and TRBJ2-5; 8 nucleotides align to TRBD1. With V trimmed by 2 bases and J by 2 bases, 1 base remained unmatched. This CDR3 region has 14 residues. Germline V gives CDR1 SEHNR, CDR2 FQNEAQ (reference sequence). CDR3 coding DNA: TGTGCCAGCAGCTTACGGGACAGGCAAGAGACCCAGTACTTC. Encoded protein: CASSLRDRQETQYF.

This CDR3 reads CASSPSGTGAPQQYF. DNA for the CDR3: TGCGCCAGCAGCCCTAGCGGGACAGGGGCGCCCCAGCAGTACTTC. The chain recombines TRBV4-3 with TRBJ2-7, with TRBD1 as a possible D gene (10 bases). The V and J ends lost 4 bases and 8 bases respectively, with 21 bases between them. The germline gives CDR1 LGHNA, CDR2 YSLEER. The CDR3 covers 15 residues.

The chain joins TRBV28 to TRBJ1-2; D may be TRBD1 (6 bases). From germline, CDR1 is MDHEN and CDR2 SYDVKM. The CDR3 runs to 14 residues. V was clipped by 2 bases and J by 2 bases, with 9 bases between them. The CDR3, as DNA: TGTGCCAGCAGTTTAAACAGGGAGAACTATGGCTACACCTTC. Protein sequence: CASSLNRENYGYTF.

This clone was seen just once. The rearrangement links TRBV6-6 to TRBJ2-3, with 8 bases matching TRBD2. Germline-derived CDR1 and CDR2 are MNHNY and SVGAGI (reference sequence). This CDR3 is built from 15 residues. Trimming cost V 7 bases and J 4 bases; bases outside gene matches: 10. The DNA of the CDR3 is TGTGCCAGCACCTACGGGGGACTAGGCGCAGATACGCAGTATTTT. Its protein product is CASTYGGLGADTQYF.

This clone has a handful of counts. This sequence joins TRBV5-4 and TRBJ2-5, with TRBD1 matching over 10 bases. The J call could be wrong; TRBJ2-7 is a better fit for the DNA end. This CDR3 comprises 14 residues. CDR1 is SGHNT, CDR2 YYREEE, per germline (reference sequence). CDR3 DNA sequence: TGTGCCAGCAGCCCTCGGGACAGGGGCGACGAGCAGTACTTC. The encoded protein is CASSPRDRGDEQYF.

The chain couples TRBV7-2 to TRBJ1-1; 8 positions match TRBD1. CDR1 is SGHTA and CDR2 is FQGNSA in the germline V gene. V shed 6 bases and J 7 bases; nucleotides not matched to a gene: 7. The CDR3 totals 13 residues. The CDR3 nucleotides are TGTGCCAGCAGTGACAGGGGCTTTGATGAAGCTTTCTTT. Protein product: CASSDRGFDEAFF. The complete variable domain, with remaining parts taken from reference TRBV7-2 and TRBJ1-1, reads GAGVSQSPSNKVTEKGKDVELRCDPISGHTALYWYRQSLGQGLEFLIYFQGNSAPDKSGLPSDRFSAERTGGSVSTLTIQRTQQEDSAVYLCASSDRGFDEAFFGQGTRLTVV.

This chain links TRBV7-2 with TRBJ1-2; 7 nucleotides line up with TRBD1. Germline V lookup: CDR1 SGHTA, CDR2 FQGNSA. The CDR3 contains 13 residues. With 1 base clipped from V and 8 bases from J, the junction kept 4 bases outside the gene matches. The chain's CDR3 is CASSLVTGLGYTF. The CDR3 DNA sequence: TGTGCCAGCAGCTTAGTGACAGGGCTGGGCTACACCTTC.

The CDR3 is CASSYSGGMYEQYF. The DNA of the CDR3 is TGTGCCAGCAGTTATTCTGGAGGGATGTACGAGCAGTACTTC. The chain carries TRBV6-5 and TRBJ2-5, with D perhaps TRBD2 (6 bases). The DNA end is more similar to TRBJ2-7, so the J call may be wrong. Per the germline V gene, CDR1 is MNHEY and CDR2 is SVGAGI. The CDR3 is made up of 14 amino acids.

The rearrangement joins TRBV7-2 to TRBJ1-5; 10 nucleotides match TRBD1. Germline V gene lookup returns CDR1 SGHTA and CDR2 FQGNSA. The CDR3 extends over 17 amino acids. The V segment lost 3 bases and the J segment 0 bases; nucleotides outside the gene matches: 5. The CDR3 region has the DNA TGTGCCAGCAGCTTGGGACAGGGGCGTTATAGCAATCAGCCCCAGCATTTT. It is translated as CASSLGQGRYSNQPQHF.

Notes on this clone: Other DNA sequences in the sample encode the same CDR3. V and J are TRBV12-5 and TRBJ2-5; possible D gene TRBD2, 5 bases. Looked up from germline, CDR1 is LGHNT and CDR2 is FRNRAP. V was cut by 6 bases and J by 2 bases, with 10 bases left in between. The CDR3 loop spans 13 amino acids. DNA of the CDR3: TGTGCTAGTGGCCCCTCGGGGCAAGAGACCCAGTACTTC. It translates to CASGPSGQETQYF. The entire variable domain, with the rest obtained from reference TRBV12-5 and TRBJ2-5, is as follows: DARVTQTPRHKVTEMGQEVTMRCQPILGHNTVFWYRQTMMQGLELLAYFRNRAPLDDSGMPKDRFSAEMPDATLATLKIQPSEPRDSAVYFCASGPSGQETQYFGPGTRLLVL.

The chain combines TRBV28 with TRBJ2-7; D perhaps matches TRBD2 (6 bases). V lost 4 bases, J lost 4 bases, and 17 bases lay in between. From germline, CDR1 is MDHEN and CDR2 SYDVKM. This CDR3 comprises 15 residues. As DNA, the CDR3 is TGTGCCAGCAGTTCGTCGGTTAGTAGCGGATACGAGCAGTACTTC. Translation: CASSSSVSSGYEQYF.